This record covers a single T cell receptor beta chain. Sequenced by immunoSEQ multiplex PCR; TCRdb stores in-frame clones only, minus some. Here the sample spans about 180,000 clones, roughly 80% being singletons. The source of the sample is a study of blood T cell repertoires in COVID-19. The receptor was derived from a human donor in a cohort sampled during active COVID-19. The sample consisted of peripheral blood.

In DNA, the CDR3 is TGCGCCAGCAGCCAGGACAGGGACCTTTGGGAGACCCAGTACTTC. This translates into CASSQDRDLWETQYF. This chain uses TRBV4-3 with TRBJ2-5, with 8 bases fitting TRBD1. Per germline, CDR1 LGHNA and CDR2 YSLEER. V gave up 3 bases and J gave up 5 bases; unmatched junction bases: 8. The CDR3 extends over 15 amino acids.